This T cell receptor beta chain was sequenced for a study of T cell responses to AZD1222 COVID-19 vaccine. Pooled together were second doses at about 4 or about 12 weeks. To note about this clone: What it binds is not known.

Broader study findings: Two AZD1222 doses significantly raised spike-specific TCR breadth and depth over controls.

The CDR3 is 13 residues long. CDR1 and CDR2 (germline): LNHDA, SQIVND (reference sequence). Trimming pared 3 bases from V and 6 bases from J, leaving 11 bases between. Produced via immunoSEQ multiplex PCR; TCRdb's table is partial and in-frame only. The repertoire holds under 130,000 clones, 70% to 90% seen once, with about 2.5% in the top ten. The V and J genes are TRBV19 and TRBJ1-1; D ambiguous. The clonotype originates from an adult who received the AZD1222 COVID-19 vaccine. The specimen comprised peripheral blood, sampled 28 days after the second AZD1222 dose. In DNA form, the CDR3 reads TGTGCCAGTAGTATTCTCGTTGGTTCTGAAGCTTTCTTT. Protein product: CASSILVGSEAFF.